This T cell receptor beta chain appears in the sequencing data of a study of cytomegalovirus exposure and HLA in healthy donors. General study points: In an earlier analysis, productive rearrangement rates for most beta V segments clustered near 87% or 30%. Overall, some 160 TCR beta chains were annotated as cytomegalovirus-associated. Across donors, most TCRs were seen rarely, yet some public ones were widespread.

From germline, CDR1 is SGHAT and CDR2 FQNNGV. The CDR3 has 15 amino acids. Concerning this clone: No antigen is known for it.

This PCR relied on a set of 60 Vbeta primers and 13 Jbeta primers. The table came from immunoSEQ multiplex PCR; TCRdb's copy has only in-frame clones and leaves some out. The top ten hold roughly 3.6% of the sample, which has roughly 100,000 clones, roughly 73% seen once. The chain recombines TRBV11-2 with TRBJ2-5; D gene ambiguous. TRBJ2-7 explains the end of the DNA better; the J call may be wrong. The specimen sequenced was PBMCs. This clonotype was obtained from a man in his forties in good health and CMV-seronegative. In DNA, the CDR3 is TGTGCCAGCAGCTTAGTCGCTGCTTTCTCCTACGAGCAGTACTTC. Residues: CASSLVAAFSYEQYF.